A selection of T cell receptor beta chains follows, all from one sample in a study of T cells in narcolepsy. Using immunoSEQ multiplex PCR, the repertoire was profiled, and TCRdb retains in-frame clones only, with some absent. Here the sample spans around 25,000 clones, around 83% being singletons. Material for sequencing was CD45RA- memory CD4+ T cells from PBMCs. The receptors come from a human donor with narcolepsy. The CDR3 runs from the conserved cysteine through the conserved F or W. The D gene is left open where the match is weak. Rows may omit the clone size; those that give it use once, few, many or a size class.

clone_size: NA; v_call: TRBV9; d_call: NA; j_call: TRBJ1-2; cdr3_nt: TGTGCCAGCTCTCCGGGGCTCGGCTACACCTTC; cdr3_aa: CASSPGLGYTF
clone_size: NA; v_call: TRBV29-1; d_call: TRBD1; j_call: TRBJ1-1; cdr3_nt: TGCAGCGTTGACAGGGGGCCTAGTGAAGCTTTCTTT; cdr3_aa: CSVDRGPSEAFF
clone_size: NA; v_call: TRBV6-6; d_call: NA; j_call: TRBJ2-5; cdr3_nt: TGTGCCAGCTCGGGGGAAGAGACCCAGTACTTC; cdr3_aa: CASSGEETQYF
clone_size: once; v_call: TRBV4-3; d_call: TRBD1; j_call: TRBJ2-5; cdr3_nt: TGCGCCAGCAGCCAAGGAGACAGGGGGCGGGGGGAGACCCAGTACTTC; cdr3_aa: CASSQGDRGRGETQYF
clone_size: once; v_call: TRBV19; d_call: TRBD1; j_call: TRBJ2-7; cdr3_nt: TGTGCCAGTAGTGGGACAGGGGTCTACGAGCAGTACTTC; cdr3_aa: CASSGTGVYEQYF
clone_size: NA; v_call: TRBV5-1; d_call: NA; j_call: TRBJ2-7; cdr3_nt: TGCGCCAGCAGCCTGACCTATCAAAACTACGAGCAGTACTTC; cdr3_aa: CASSLTYQNYEQYF
clone_size: NA; v_call: TRBV27; d_call: NA; j_call: TRBJ2-1; cdr3_nt: TGTGCCAGCGGCCCCTCGGGCCGTAAGCTATTCTCCTACAATGAGCAGTTCTTC; cdr3_aa: CASGPSGRKLFSYNEQFF
clone_size: NA; v_call: TRBV6-5; d_call: TRBD2; j_call: TRBJ2-1; cdr3_nt: TGTGCCAGCAGGCGGGGGGAAACCTACAATGAGCAGTTCTTC; cdr3_aa: CASRRGETYNEQFF
clone_size: NA; v_call: TRBV11-1; d_call: NA; j_call: TRBJ1-2; cdr3_nt: TGTGCCAGCAGCTCCAATACAGGACCTTCTAACTATGGCTACACCTTC; cdr3_aa: CASSSNTGPSNYGYTF
clone_size: NA; v_call: TRBV6-1; d_call: NA; j_call: TRBJ1-1; cdr3_nt: TGTGCCAGCACTCTTACTACCGGGGGGACTGAAGCTTTCTTT; cdr3_aa: CASTLTTGGTEAFF
clone_size: NA; v_call: TRBV19; d_call: TRBD1; j_call: TRBJ2-1; cdr3_nt: TGTGCCAGTAGGGGACAGGCTAGTTACAATGAGCAGTTCTTC; cdr3_aa: CASRGQASYNEQFF
clone_size: NA; v_call: TRBV6-5; d_call: NA; j_call: TRBJ1-5; cdr3_nt: TGTGCCAGCAGTTTAGGTCAGCTCGGGCCCCAGCATTTT; cdr3_aa: CASSLGQLGPQHF
clone_size: NA; v_call: TRBV14; d_call: NA; j_call: TRBJ1-4; cdr3_nt: TGTGCCAGCAGCCAATCCATCGGGGGCCGGGTTGAAAAACTGTTTTTT; cdr3_aa: CASSQSIGGRVEKLFF
clone_size: NA; v_call: TRBV6-5; d_call: NA; j_call: TRBJ1-4; cdr3_nt: TGTGCCAGCAGTTACTCGAAGGTCAATGAAAAACTGTTTTTT; cdr3_aa: CASSYSKVNEKLFF
clone_size: once; v_call: TRBV14; d_call: TRBD1; j_call: TRBJ1-2; cdr3_nt: TGTGCCAGCAGCCAAAAGGGGGCAGTTGAGAGGGGCTACACCTTC; cdr3_aa: CASSQKGAVERGYTF
clone_size: once; v_call: TRBV5-5; d_call: NA; j_call: TRBJ2-7; cdr3_nt: TGTGCCAGCAGCTTAACGAGGGAGCAGTACTTC; cdr3_aa: CASSLTREQYF
clone_size: NA; v_call: TRBV15; d_call: NA; j_call: TRBJ2-7; cdr3_nt: TGTGCCACCAGCAGTGCCAGGGGCTCCGAGCAGTACTTC; cdr3_aa: CATSSARGSEQYF
clone_size: NA; v_call: TRBV21-1; d_call: NA; j_call: TRBJ2-7; cdr3_nt: TGTGCCAGCAGCAAAGCGCTGCCGGGCAACGAGCAGTACTTC; cdr3_aa: CASSKALPGNEQYF
clone_size: NA; v_call: TRBV6-1; d_call: NA; j_call: TRBJ1-6; cdr3_nt: TGTGCCAGCAGTGAACCCCTCAGGGAACCACCCCTCCACTTT; cdr3_aa: CASSEPLREPPLHF
clone_size: NA; v_call: TRBV5-6; d_call: NA; j_call: TRBJ1-2; cdr3_nt: TGTGCCAGCAGCTTGGGCACCCTGAACTATGGCTACACCTTC; cdr3_aa: CASSLGTLNYGYTF
clone_size: NA; v_call: TRBV9; d_call: NA; j_call: TRBJ1-6; cdr3_nt: TGTGCCAGCAGCGTAGAAGGACAGAATAATTCACCCCTCCACTTT; cdr3_aa: CASSVEGQNNSPLHF
clone_size: NA; v_call: TRBV6-6; d_call: NA; j_call: TRBJ1-5; cdr3_nt: TGTGCCAGCAGCCCCATCGGGGTTGGTCAGCCCCAGCATTTT; cdr3_aa: CASSPIGVGQPQHF
clone_size: NA; v_call: TRBV7-9; d_call: NA; j_call: TRBJ2-5; cdr3_nt: TGTGCCAGCAGCCGTGACTATCAAGAGACCCAGTACTTC; cdr3_aa: CASSRDYQETQYF
clone_size: NA; v_call: TRBV7-2; d_call: TRBD1; j_call: TRBJ2-2; cdr3_nt: TGTGCCAGCAGCTTAAATGCAGGGGGCGTAGGCACCGGGGAGCTGTTTTTT; cdr3_aa: CASSLNAGGVGTGELFF
clone_size: NA; v_call: TRBV28; d_call: NA; j_call: TRBJ2-1; cdr3_nt: TGTGCCAGCAGTCCCCGGCTAGGGGTCGAGTTCTTC; cdr3_aa: CASSPRLGVEFF
clone_size: NA; v_call: TRBV2; d_call: NA; j_call: TRBJ2-5; cdr3_nt: TGTGCCAGCAGTGAAGAAAGAGAAGAGACCCAGTACTTC; cdr3_aa: CASSEEREETQYF
clone_size: NA; v_call: TRBV19; d_call: TRBD1; j_call: TRBJ1-5; cdr3_nt: TGTGCCACCAAACCAGGACAGGGGTCGCATCAGCCCCAGCATTTT; cdr3_aa: CATKPGQGSHQPQHF
clone_size: NA; v_call: TRBV6-1; d_call: NA; j_call: TRBJ2-7; cdr3_nt: TGTGCCAGCAGTTCACACAGGGTAAGCTCCTACGAGCAGTACTTC; cdr3_aa: CASSSHRVSSYEQYF
clone_size: NA; v_call: TRBV10-3; d_call: NA; j_call: TRBJ2-1; cdr3_nt: TGTGCCATCAGTGAGGGTAATGAGCAGTTCTTC; cdr3_aa: CAISEGNEQFF
clone_size: NA; v_call: TRBV27; d_call: TRBD2; j_call: TRBJ2-5; cdr3_nt: TGTGCCAGTCGGCGGGTAGCGGGATTCCAAGAGACCCAGTACTTC; cdr3_aa: CASRRVAGFQETQYF
clone_size: NA; v_call: TRBV27; d_call: TRBD1; j_call: TRBJ2-7; cdr3_nt: TGTGCCAGCAGTCGGGGGTGGACAGGGACTCTATCCGAGCAGTACTTC; cdr3_aa: CASSRGWTGTLSEQYF
clone_size: NA; v_call: TRBV10-3; d_call: NA; j_call: TRBJ1-2; cdr3_nt: TGTGCCGTCCGGACGGGGGAACTGTATACCTTC; cdr3_aa: CAVRTGELYTF
clone_size: NA; v_call: TRBV27; d_call: TRBD2; j_call: TRBJ2-2; cdr3_nt: TGTGCCAGCAGTCGAGGGACTAGCAATATTGCCGGGGAGCTGTTTTTT; cdr3_aa: CASSRGTSNIAGELFF
clone_size: once; v_call: TRBV19; d_call: NA; j_call: TRBJ1-6; cdr3_nt: TGTGCCAGTAGTGTCGACAGGTGGGCTAATTCACCCCTCCACTTT; cdr3_aa: CASSVDRWANSPLHF
clone_size: once; v_call: TRBV28; d_call: TRBD2; j_call: TRBJ2-3; cdr3_nt: TGTGCCAGCAGTTCACCAGCGGGAGGGTCGAGAGATACGCAGTATTTT; cdr3_aa: CASSSPAGGSRDTQYF
clone_size: NA; v_call: TRBV10-1; d_call: NA; j_call: TRBJ1-2; cdr3_nt: TGCGCCAGCAGTGAGTCGAGGCAGGGTGGAAGTGGCTACACCTTC; cdr3_aa: CASSESRQGGSGYTF
clone_size: NA; v_call: TRBV18; d_call: NA; j_call: TRBJ2-3; cdr3_nt: TGTGCCAGCTCACCACCGATATCCACAGATACGCAGTATTTT; cdr3_aa: CASSPPISTDTQYF
clone_size: NA; v_call: TRBV29-1; d_call: NA; j_call: TRBJ1-4; cdr3_nt: TGCAGCGTTCTTGGGGAGGAAAAACTGTTTTTT; cdr3_aa: CSVLGEEKLFF
clone_size: NA; v_call: TRBV14; d_call: NA; j_call: TRBJ2-6; cdr3_nt: TGTGCCAGCAGCCAAGATTGGAACTCTGGGGCCAACGTCCTGACTTTC; cdr3_aa: CASSQDWNSGANVLTF
clone_size: NA; v_call: TRBV7-3; d_call: NA; j_call: TRBJ2-6; cdr3_nt: TGTGCCAGCAGCTTAGGGGGTGGAGGGGCCAACGTCCTGACTTTC; cdr3_aa: CASSLGGGGANVLTF
clone_size: NA; v_call: TRBV5-1; d_call: TRBD1; j_call: TRBJ1-1; cdr3_nt: TGCGCCAGCAGCCAGGACAGGCCCAACACTGAAGCTTTCTTT; cdr3_aa: CASSQDRPNTEAFF
clone_size: NA; v_call: TRBV27; d_call: NA; j_call: TRBJ1-5; cdr3_nt: TGTGCCAGCAGGCTTAGCAATCAGCCCCAGCATTTT; cdr3_aa: CASRLSNQPQHF
clone_size: NA; v_call: TRBV4-1; d_call: NA; j_call: TRBJ1-5; cdr3_nt: TGCGCCAGCAGCCTGCCCCTTTCGAGGGGACCTCAGCCCCAGCATTTT; cdr3_aa: CASSLPLSRGPQPQHF
clone_size: NA; v_call: TRBV5-4; d_call: TRBD1; j_call: TRBJ2-3; cdr3_nt: TGTGCCAGCAGCTCCGGACAGGTTGCTAGCACAGATACGCAGTATTTT; cdr3_aa: CASSSGQVASTDTQYF
clone_size: once; v_call: TRBV9; d_call: NA; j_call: TRBJ1-6; cdr3_nt: TGTGCCAGCAGCAAAGTGGGGGCTTCACCCCTCCACTTT; cdr3_aa: CASSKVGASPLHF
clone_size: NA; v_call: TRBV9; d_call: TRBD2; j_call: TRBJ2-3; cdr3_nt: TGTGCCAGCAGCGCCCCCACGGGGGGGGGCACAGATACGCAGTATTTT; cdr3_aa: CASSAPTGGGTDTQYF